This T cell receptor (beta chain) stems from a study of naive and memory T cell subsets. For blood and skin samples, reverse transcription used TCR alpha and beta constant primers. TCRdb redid the calling of the UMI-ligation and nested PCR reads with MiXCR, one entry per CDR3 protein. In the table there are 18,000 or so distinct CDR3 sequences, roughly 9% of which are singletons. Trimming took 11 bases from V and 1 from J, leaving 13 bases between them. CDR3 size: 13 residues. From germline, CDR1 is SGHAT and CDR2 FQNNGV. Treatment described: skin biopsy from PPD injection site in Mantoux-positive individual. Cells were not sorted; total RNA input targeted 1 to 1000 ng.

This sequence joins TRBV11-2 and TRBJ2-3; weak D call: TRBD1 (6 bases). Here the sequenced sample was skin, taken from a tuberculin skin test site. This receptor was identified in an adult in good health. CDR3 amino acids: CAAGAYRTDTQYF. The CDR3 DNA sequence: TGTGCCGCAGGGGCTTACCGCACAGATACGCAGTATTTT.